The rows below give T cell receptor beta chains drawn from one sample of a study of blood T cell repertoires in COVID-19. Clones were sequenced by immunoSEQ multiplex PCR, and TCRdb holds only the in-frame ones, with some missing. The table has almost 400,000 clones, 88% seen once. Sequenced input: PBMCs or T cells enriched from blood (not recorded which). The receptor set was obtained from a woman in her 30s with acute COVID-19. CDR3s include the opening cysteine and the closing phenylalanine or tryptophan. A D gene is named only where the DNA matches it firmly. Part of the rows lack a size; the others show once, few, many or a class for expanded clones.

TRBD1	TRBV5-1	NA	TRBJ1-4	TGCGCCAGTTCTACCGGGACAGGGTTTGAAAAACTGTTTTTT	CASSTGTGFEKLFF
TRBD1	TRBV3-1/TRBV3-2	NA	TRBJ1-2	TGTGCCAGCAGCCAAGATCGTACAGGGGGCAACTATGGCTACACCTTC	CASSQDRTGGNYGYTF
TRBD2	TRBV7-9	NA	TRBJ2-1	TGTGCCAGCAGTTCACCAGCGGGGGGCCTCTACAATGAGCAGTTCTTC	CASSSPAGGLYNEQFF
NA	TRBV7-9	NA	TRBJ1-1	TGTGCCAGCAGCTCGACACTCCGGAACACTGAAGCTTTCTTT	CASSSTLRNTEAFF
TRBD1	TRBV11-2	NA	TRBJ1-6	TGTGCCAGCAGCCTTATAATAGGGACAGGGGTCGGTTCACCCCTCCACTTT	CASSLIIGTGVGSPLHF
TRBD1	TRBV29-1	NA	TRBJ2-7	TGCAGCGTTGAGAACCGGGACAGGGCCTACGAGCAGTACTTC	CSVENRDRAYEQYF
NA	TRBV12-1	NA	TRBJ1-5	TGTGCCAGCAGCTTTAGGCAGGGGGCGTTGGATCAGCCCCAGCATTTT	CASSFRQGALDQPQHF
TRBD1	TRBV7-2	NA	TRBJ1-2	TGTGCCAGCAGCTACGGGACAGGGGGCGCCTATGGCTACACCTTC	CASSYGTGGAYGYTF
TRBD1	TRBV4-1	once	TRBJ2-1	TGCGCCAGCAGCCAATACGGGACAGGGGGGTACAATGAGCAGTTCTTC	CASSQYGTGGYNEQFF
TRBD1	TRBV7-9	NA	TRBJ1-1	TGTGCCAGTTACAGGGGAGGGAACACTGAAGCTTTCTTT	CASYRGGNTEAFF
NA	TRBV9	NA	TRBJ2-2	TGTGCCAGCAGCGTATTATCCGAGGCCGGGGAGCTGTTTTTT	CASSVLSEAGELFF
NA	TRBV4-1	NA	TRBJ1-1	TGCGCCAGCAGGGGACTCCTCATGAACACTGAAGCTTTCTTT	CASRGLLMNTEAFF
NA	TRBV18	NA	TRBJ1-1	TGTGCCAGCTCACCAGCAGGGCCGAACACTGAAGCTTTCTTT	CASSPAGPNTEAFF
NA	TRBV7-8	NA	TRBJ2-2	TGTGCCAGCAGTAAAGAGCACAGGGCCAAGGGCGGGGAGCTGTTTTTT	CASSKEHRAKGGELFF
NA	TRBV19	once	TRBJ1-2	TGTGCCAGTAGTAACCAAGCCTATGGCTACACCTTC	CASSNQAYGYTF
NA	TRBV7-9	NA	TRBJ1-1	TGTGCCAGCAGCTTAGCCCTCAACACTGAAGCTTTCTTT	CASSLALNTEAFF
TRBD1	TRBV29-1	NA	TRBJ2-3	TGCAGCGTTGAGTTTATTAGGGGGCCGAACACAGATACGCAGTATTTT	CSVEFIRGPNTDTQYF
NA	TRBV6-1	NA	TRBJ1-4	TGTGCCAGCAGTGAAGCGGGGGGGCTGGGTGAAAAACTGTTTTTT	CASSEAGGLGEKLFF
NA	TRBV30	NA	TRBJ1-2	TGTGCCTGGAGTACGAACACCTATGGCTACACCTTC	CAWSTNTYGYTF
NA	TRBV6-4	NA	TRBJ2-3	TGTGCCAGCAGTGCGAGGGTAGCGAGCACAGATACGCAGTATTTT	CASSARVASTDTQYF
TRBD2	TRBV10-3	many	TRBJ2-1	TGTGCCATCAGCGACCATTGGCGGCGACCGGGACTAGCGGTGAGCTCCTACAATGAGCAGTTCTTC	CAISDHWRRPGLAVSSYNEQFF
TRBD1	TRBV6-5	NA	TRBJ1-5	TGTGCCAGCAGTTCAGGGGGTGGATATCAGCCCCAGCATTTT	CASSSGGGYQPQHF
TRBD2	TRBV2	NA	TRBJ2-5	TGTGCCAGCATCTTAAGGGCCAGGACTAGCGGGGGGGCAGGTGATGTAGAGACCCAGTACTTC	CASILRARTSGGAGDVETQYF
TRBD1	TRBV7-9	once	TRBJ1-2	TGTGCCAGCAGCCTGGGACAGCTCTATGGCTACACCTTC	CASSLGQLYGYTF
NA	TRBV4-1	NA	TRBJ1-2	TGCGCCAGCAGCCAAGTTCAGGGGTCGGGAGGCTACACCTTC	CASSQVQGSGGYTF
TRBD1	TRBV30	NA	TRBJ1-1	TGTGCCTGGAGTGACCTACTACAGGGGGTGAACACTGAAGCTTTCTTT	CAWSDLLQGVNTEAFF
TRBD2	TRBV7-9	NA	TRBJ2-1	TGTGCCAGCGCTATCTCCGGGACTAGCGGGGTCAATGAGCAGTTCTTC	CASAISGTSGVNEQFF
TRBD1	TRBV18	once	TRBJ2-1	TGTGCCAGCTCACCCGGTACCGGGACAGGCTACAATGAGCAGTTCTTC	CASSPGTGTGYNEQFF
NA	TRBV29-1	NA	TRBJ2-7	TGCAGCGCCTACCTACAGGGTGTCCTCTCCTACGAGCAGTACTTC	CSAYLQGVLSYEQYF
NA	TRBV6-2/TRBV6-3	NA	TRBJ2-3	TGTGCCAGCAGTTACCCCACTAGCACAGATACGCAGTATTTT	CASSYPTSTDTQYF
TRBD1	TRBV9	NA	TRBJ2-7	TGTGCCAGCAGCGTAGGAGGACAGGGCACCTACGAGCAGTACTTC	CASSVGGQGTYEQYF
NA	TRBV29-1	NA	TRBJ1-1	TGCAGCGTTGATTGGCCGCCTGGGAGCACTGAAGCTTTCTTT	CSVDWPPGSTEAFF
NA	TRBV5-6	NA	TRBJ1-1	TGTGCCAGCAGCTTGATAAACACTGAAGCTTTCTTT	CASSLINTEAFF
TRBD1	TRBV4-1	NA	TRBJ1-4	TGCGCCAGCAGCCAGGACAGGGCCCGCGGGAATGAAAAACTGTTTTTT	CASSQDRARGNEKLFF
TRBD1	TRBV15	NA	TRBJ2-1	TGTGCCACCAGCAGAGATCCCGGACAGGGGGTCCACAATGAGCAGTTCTTC	CATSRDPGQGVHNEQFF
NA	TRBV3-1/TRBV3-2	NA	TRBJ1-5	TGTGCCAGATTCAATGGTCCAGGGGAAGATCAGCCCCAGCATTTT	CARFNGPGEDQPQHF
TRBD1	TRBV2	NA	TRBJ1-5	TGTGCCAGCAGGGACCGGGACAGGGGCCCTCGGATGGCGGATCAGCCCCAGCATTTT	CASRDRDRGPRMADQPQHF
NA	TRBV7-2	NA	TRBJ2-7	TGTGCCAGCAGCCCCTACGAGGGCAGGCAGTACTTC	CASSPYEGRQYF
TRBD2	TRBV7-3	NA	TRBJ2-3	TGTGCCAGCAGCCCGGGACTAGCGGGGAGTACAGATACGCAGTATTTT	CASSPGLAGSTDTQYF
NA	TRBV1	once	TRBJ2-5	TGCACCAGCAGCCAAGATGAGATAGCGGGGGACCCTCTGGAGACCCAGTACTTC	CTSSQDEIAGDPLETQYF
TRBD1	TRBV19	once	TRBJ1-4	TGTGCCAGTAGGATTACAGGGGGCGGTGAAAAACTGTTTTTT	CASRITGGGEKLFF
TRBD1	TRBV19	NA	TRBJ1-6	TGTGCCAGTAATCCAGGACAGGGCAAGAATTCACCCCTCCACTTT	CASNPGQGKNSPLHF